This T cell receptor beta chain was identified in a study of immune cell composition in non-small cell lung cancer. General study results and limits: Overall clonality, unlike maximal tumour-associated clone frequency, did not predict TIL reactivity. Smoking pack-years did not significantly correlate with tumour TCR-beta clonality.

Normal lung sampling was at least 3 cm from the tumour, as distant as possible. DNA was extracted from unsorted cell suspensions stored frozen. Measured with immunoSEQ multiplex PCR; TCRdb has only the in-frame clones, and not every one. The sample shows 3,200 or so clones, about three quarters of them seen only once. The V segment lost 6 bases and the J segment 1 base; nucleotides outside the gene matches: 4. Germline assignment: CDR1 SEHNR and CDR2 FQNEAQ (reference sequence). This CDR3 is 14 amino acids long. Points on this clone: Antigen: not known.

The chain carries TRBV7-9 and TRBJ2-5; 8 bases are shared with TRBD1. Specimen: non-adjacent lung tissue. The clonotype comes from a human donor with non-small cell lung cancer. The donor label of this sample is uncertain. CDR3: CASSSDRGQETQYF. DNA of the CDR3: TGTGCCAGCAGTTCTGACAGGGGCCAAGAGACCCAGTACTTC.